This TCR beta chain is from a study of blood T cells in healthy people across ages. Notes on the study in general: Roughly linear age-related decline in beta diversity appeared, significant by age 40. Across samples, TCR beta diversity tracked strongly with naive T cell percentage.

Points on this clonotype: Antigen unknown. The germline gene is not matched at one end of the junction; a read error may be the cause.

Germline loops: CDR1 GTSNPN, CDR2 SVGIG (reference sequence). This CDR3 region has 12 residues. Through a sample-barcoded 5' primer and a J-beta primer mix, a second PCR was run for roughly 6 to 11 cycles. One entry per CDR3 protein, called by TCRdb with MiXCR from the 5' RACE reads. The sample shows some 640,000 distinct CDR3 sequences, 45% to 50% of them seen only once. The sequence came from a woman in her sixties in good health. J is TRBJ2-1 and V is TRBV30; D is perhaps TRBD2 (5 bases). The sequencing input was blood. CDR3 protein: CAGSVRGHEQFF. The CDR3, as DNA: TGTGCCGGGAGTGTACGAGGGCATGAGCAGTTCTTC.